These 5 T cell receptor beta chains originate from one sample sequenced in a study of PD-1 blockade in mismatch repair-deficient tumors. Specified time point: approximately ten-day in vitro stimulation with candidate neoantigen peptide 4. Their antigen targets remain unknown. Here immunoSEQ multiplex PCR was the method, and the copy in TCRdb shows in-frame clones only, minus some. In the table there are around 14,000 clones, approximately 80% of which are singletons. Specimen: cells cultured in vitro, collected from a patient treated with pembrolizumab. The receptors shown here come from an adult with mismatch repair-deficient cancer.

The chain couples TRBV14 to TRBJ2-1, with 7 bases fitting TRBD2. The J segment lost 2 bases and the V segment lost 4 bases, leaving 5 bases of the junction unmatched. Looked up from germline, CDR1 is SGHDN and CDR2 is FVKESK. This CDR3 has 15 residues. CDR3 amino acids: CASSRRGRTYNEQFF. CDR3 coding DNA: TGTGCCAGCAGCCGTCGCGGGAGAACCTACAATGAGCAGTTCTTC.

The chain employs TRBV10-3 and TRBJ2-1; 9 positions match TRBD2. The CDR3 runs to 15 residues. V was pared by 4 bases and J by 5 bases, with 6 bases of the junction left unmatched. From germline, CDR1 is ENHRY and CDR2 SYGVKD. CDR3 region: CAISGAGGPDNEQFF. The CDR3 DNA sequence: TGTGCCATCAGTGGGGCGGGAGGGCCGGACAATGAGCAGTTCTTC.

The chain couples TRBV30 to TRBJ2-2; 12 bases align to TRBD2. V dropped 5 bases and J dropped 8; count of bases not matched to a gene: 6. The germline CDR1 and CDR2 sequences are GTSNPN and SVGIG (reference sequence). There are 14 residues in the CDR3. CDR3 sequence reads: CAWGLAGSGGELFF. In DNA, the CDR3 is TGTGCCTGGGGACTAGCGGGAAGTGGGGGGGAGCTGTTTTTT.

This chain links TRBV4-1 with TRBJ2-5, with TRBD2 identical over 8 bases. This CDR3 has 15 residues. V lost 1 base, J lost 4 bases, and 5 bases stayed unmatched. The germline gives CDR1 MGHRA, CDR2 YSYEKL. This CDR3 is CASSQGGTRRETQYF. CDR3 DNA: TGCGCCAGCAGCCAAGGGGGGACTAGAAGAGAGACCCAGTACTTC.

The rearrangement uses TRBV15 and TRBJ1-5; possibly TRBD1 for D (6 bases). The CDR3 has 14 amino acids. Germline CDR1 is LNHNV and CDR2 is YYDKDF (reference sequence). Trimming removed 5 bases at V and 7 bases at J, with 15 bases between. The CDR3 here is CATSLNRDKQPQHF. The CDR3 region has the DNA TGTGCCACCAGCCTTAACAGGGATAAGCAGCCCCAGCATTTT.